A single sample is the source of the 16 T cell receptor beta chains below, sequenced in a study of blood T cells in healthy people across ages (dated by TCRdb to 2015 to 2017). Receptors were amplified or captured by 5' RACE. Sequencing was carried out with an Illumina HiSeq 2500. The second PCR ran for about 6 to 11 cycles and used a J-beta primer mix along with a sample-barcoded 5' primer. TCRdb redid the processing of the public reads, applying fastp at Q25 and MiXCR, and retained in-frame beta chains. For every CDR3 protein sequence, its rows merge into one entry that carries the most common genes and DNA. Here the sample has around 900,000 distinct CDR3 sequences; 29% occur a single time. The ten largest clones represent roughly 17% of the sample. Sample: blood. These receptors originate from a woman of 80 years or more in good health.

Remarks on this clonotype: This may be a read error, as it is one base from a much larger clone. The V and J genes are TRBV28 and TRBJ2-7; D is ambiguous. The CDR3 runs to 15 residues. The V gene lost 5 bases and the J gene lost 2 bases, with 16 bases spanning the gap. CDR1 and CDR2 from the germline V gene are MDHEN and SYDVKM. The CDR3 is CASSVTGRMPYEQYF. The CDR3 region has the DNA TGTGCCAGCAGTGTAACCGGCAGAATGCCCTACGAGCAGTACTTC. Together with reference TRBV28 and TRBJ2-7, the CDR3 gives the full variable domain: DVKVTQSSRYLVKRTGEKVFLECVQDMDHENMFWYRQDPGLGLRLIYFSYDVKMKEKGDIPEGYSVSREKKERFSLILESASTNQTSMYLCASSVTGRMPYEQYFGPGTRLTVT.

This clonotype has ten or more counts. The V call is TRBV5-1, the J call TRBJ1-2; D is perhaps TRBD1 (5 bases). Germline CDR1 reads SGHRS; CDR2 reads YFSETQ. V lost 0 bases and J lost 6, with 12 bases in between. The CDR3 totals 14 residues. The CDR3 reads CASSLGQPIDGYTF. The CDR3 DNA follows: TGCGCCAGCAGCTTGGGACAGCCCATCGATGGCTACACCTTC.

The chain recombines TRBV6-5 with TRBJ1-1, with 9 bases that match TRBD1. This CDR3 contains 15 residues. Per germline, CDR1 MNHEY and CDR2 SVGAGI. V gave up 5 bases and J gave up 1 base; unmatched junction bases: 5. The CDR3 is CASSETGGPNTEAFF. The CDR3 bases are TGTGCCAGCAGTGAGACAGGGGGACCGAACACTGAAGCTTTCTTT.

This clonotype came up many times. The chain uses TRBV6-2 or TRBV6-3 and TRBJ1-1; no clear D. V was clipped by 9 bases and J by 1 base, with 21 bases between them. This CDR3 contains 16 residues. Germline loops: CDR1 MNHEY, CDR2 SVGEGT. This CDR3 is CASGSLFLGRNTEAFF. The CDR3 DNA reads TGTGCCAGTGGATCCCTATTCCTAGGGAGGAACACTGAAGCTTTCTTT.

On this clonotype itself: With a much larger clone just one base away, this may be a read error. This chain joins TRBV7-2 and TRBJ2-3; D perhaps matches TRBD2 (7 bases). CDR1 is SGHTA, CDR2 FQGNSA, per germline. Trimming removed 8 bases from V and 2 bases from J, with 23 bases in between. The CDR3 consists of 17 residues. The CDR3: CASGFLVGRGPTDTQYF. The CDR3 region has the DNA TGTGCCAGCGGTTTCTTAGTAGGGCGGGGGCCCACAGATACGCAGTATTTT.

The chain is built from TRBV28 and TRBJ1-2; D unresolved. The CDR3 runs 12 residues. The germline CDR1 and CDR2 sequences are MDHEN and SYDVKM. Trimming stripped 10 bases from V and 2 bases from J, with 11 bases between. This chain's CDR3 is CAIQRLNYGYTF. The CDR3 DNA reads TGTGCCATTCAGAGGCTCAACTATGGCTACACCTTC.

V gene TRBV28 combines with J gene TRBJ1-1, with 7 bases lining up with TRBD1. This CDR3 comprises 12 residues. CDR1 is MDHEN, CDR2 SYDVKM, per germline. V shed 2 bases, J shed 11 bases, and the junction held 5 bases outside the gene matches. CDR3 DNA sequence: TGTGCCAGCAGTTTAGGACAGGCGAGCGCTTTCTTT. Residues: CASSLGQASAFF.

This clonotype was seen at least ten times. This chain connects TRBV7-9 to TRBJ2-1; tentative D call: TRBD1 (6 bases). The CDR3 extends over 16 amino acids. Trimming took 4 bases from V and 8 from J, leaving 21 bases between them. The germline CDR1 and CDR2 sequences are SEHNR and FQNEAQ (reference sequence). The CDR3 here is CASSSSGNSGVYEQFF. The DNA of the CDR3 is TGTGCCAGCAGCTCATCAGGGAATTCAGGGGTCTATGAGCAGTTCTTC.

The chain combines TRBV11-2 with TRBJ2-5, with D perhaps TRBD1 or TRBD2 (7 bases each). Matching the DNA end better, TRBJ2-1 makes the J call doubtful. The CDR3 covers 14 residues. The germline gives CDR1 SGHAT, CDR2 FQNNGV. The CDR3 region is CASNRQGGQETQFF. The CDR3 DNA reads as TGTGCCAGCAACCGACAGGGAGGGCAAGAGACCCAGTTCTTC.

The chain employs TRBV29-1 and TRBJ2-7; D possibly matches TRBD1 or TRBD2 (5 bases each). This CDR3 comprises 10 residues. The ends were cut back, 8 bases at V and 5 bases at J, with 10 bases in the middle. Germline CDR1 and CDR2: SQVTM and ANQGSEA. The CDR3 DNA reads TGCAGCTCGGGGACCCACGAGCAGTACTTC. It specifies CSSGTHEQYF.

This clonotype was seen ten or more times. The V gene is TRBV14, the J gene TRBJ2-5; D is ambiguous. Trimming left V 4 bases short and J 3 bases short, with 12 bases between. The CDR3 loop spans 14 amino acids. Germline CDR1 SGHDN, CDR2 FVKESK. The CDR3 here is CASSRLEVEETQYF. The CDR3 DNA reads as TGTGCCAGCAGCCGCCTAGAGGTTGAAGAGACCCAGTACTTC.

This sequence joins TRBV29-1 and TRBJ2-2, with 8 nucleotides matching TRBD1. The V segment lost 6 bases and the J segment 4 bases; nucleotides outside the gene matches: 4. The CDR3 loop spans 13 amino acids. The germline gives CDR1 SQVTM, CDR2 ANQGSEA. This CDR3 reads CSVRTGPTGELFF. The CDR3 DNA sequence: TGCAGCGTGAGGACAGGGCCCACCGGGGAGCTGTTTTTT.

The chain uses TRBV5-1 and TRBJ2-3; D not certain. V was trimmed by 0 bases and J by 2 bases, leaving 10 bases between them. The CDR3 has 15 residues. Per the germline V gene, CDR1 is SGHRS and CDR2 is YFSETQ. The CDR3 nucleotides read TGCGCCAGCAGCTTGGACTCGCAGGCCACAGATACGCAGTATTTT. Protein: CASSLDSQATDTQYF.

This clonotype was detected many times. This rearrangement joins TRBV28 to TRBJ2-7, with D possibly being TRBD2 (6 bases). CDR3 length: 15 amino acids. The V and J ends lost 6 bases and 0 bases respectively, with 15 bases between them. Germline lookup yields CDR1 MDHEN and CDR2 SYDVKM. CDR3 loop: CASSLLGGGSYEQYF. For the CDR3, the DNA is TGTGCCAGCAGCCTCTTGGGGGGAGGCTCCTACGAGCAGTACTTC.

This clonotype was counted between two and nine times. A much larger clone differs from this one at a single base, so this may be a read error. This sequence joins TRBV30 and TRBJ1-6; weak D call: TRBD1 (5 bases). The CDR3 runs to 12 residues. The germline gives CDR1 GTSNPN, CDR2 SVGIG (reference sequence). The CDR3 reads CAWSLTRGPRHF. CDR3 DNA sequence: TGTGCCTGGAGCCTGACAAGGGGACCCCGCCACTTT.

At least ten counts were recorded for this clonotype. This rearrangement joins TRBV6-5 to TRBJ1-2; 7 bases align to TRBD1. In germline, CDR1 is MNHEY, CDR2 SVGAGI. V dropped 7 bases and J dropped 3; count of bases not matched to a gene: 5. This CDR3 is built from 13 residues. The CDR3: CASKLRGYYGYTF. CDR3 in DNA: TGTGCCAGCAAGCTCAGGGGGTACTATGGCTACACCTTC.